The clone carrying this T cell receptor beta chain was found once. Antigen: not known. This sample stems from a study of cytomegalovirus exposure and HLA in healthy donors. Study observations and caveats: Rarity marked most TCR sequences, yet some public TCRs occurred in many donors. A missense variant in DCLRE1C was later tied to TCR beta V- and J-gene trimming. It was confirmed in vitro that a few of the CMV-associated chains were specific for CMV antigens. According to the study, 150 to 200 TCR beta chains were cytomegalovirus-associated.

This CDR3 contains 13 residues. Germline CDR1 reads PRHDT; CDR2 reads FYEKMQ (reference sequence). The study ran its PCR with 60 Vbeta and 13 Jbeta primers. Clones were sequenced by immunoSEQ multiplex PCR, and TCRdb holds only the in-frame ones, with some missing. The sample includes 170,000 or so clones, approximately 78% of them seen just once. This sequence joins TRBV13 and TRBJ2-5, with a possible D match to TRBD1 (5 bases). The closer fit of TRBJ2-7 to the DNA end suggests the J call may be wrong. The sequencing input was PBMCs. This TCR was recovered from a woman between 45 and 65 years old in good health and CMV-seropositive. DNA of the CDR3: TGTGCCAGCAGCTTTAGGCAGGGTGACGAGCAGTACTTC. Its translation: CASSFRQGDEQYF.